This is a list of T cell receptor beta chains from one sample in a study of cytomegalovirus exposure and HLA in healthy donors. Assay: immunoSEQ multiplex PCR; the TCRdb copy retains only in-frame clones and omits some. This table has tens of thousands of clones, more than 60% appearing once. Sample: PBMCs. Receptor source: a man younger than 40 in good health and CMV-seronegative. Each CDR3 is given with its conserved first and last residue. A D gene is named only where the DNA matches it firmly. Size is omitted from some rows. Given values are once, few, many or a class for expanded clones.

V gene,J gene,D gene,clone size,CDR3 DNA,CDR3 protein
TRBV7-8,TRBJ2-5,.,.,TGTGCCAGCGTGGAGGGATTTTTTGGAGAGACCCAGTACTTC,CASVEGFFGETQYF
TRBV18,TRBJ1-2,.,once,TGTGCCAGCTCACCTATGACTAGTGGGCAGTCGGCTTATGGCTACACCTTC,CASSPMTSGQSAYGYTF
TRBV7-2,TRBJ1-1,.,.,TGTGCCAGCAGCTTCAACAGGGACACTGAAGCTTTCTTT,CASSFNRDTEAFF
TRBV28,TRBJ1-1,TRBD1,few,TGTGCCAGCAGTTTATTGGGACAGGGAACGGCTGAAGCTTTCTTT,CASSLLGQGTAEAFF
TRBV14,TRBJ1-6,.,.,TGTGCCAGCAGCCAAAAACCTGGGGAGAATTCACCCCTCCACTTT,CASSQKPGENSPLHF
TRBV7-9,TRBJ2-5,TRBD2,few,TGTGCCAGCAGCGGTAGCGGGGGGGAGACCCAGTACTTC,CASSGSGGETQYF
TRBV7-9,TRBJ1-3,.,.,TGTGCCAGCAGCTTAGGGTTGGTACTCCCTGGAAACACCATATATTTT,CASSLGLVLPGNTIYF
TRBV18,TRBJ2-5,TRBD2,.,TGTGCCAGCTCACCTTTGACTAGCGGGGTTCAAGAGACCCAGTACTTC,CASSPLTSGVQETQYF
TRBV19,TRBJ1-3,.,few,TGTGCCAGTTCCAGCGTCGGGGGAAACACCATATATTTT,CASSSVGGNTIYF
TRBV2,TRBJ1-1,.,.,TGTGCCAGCACCACAGCATTGAACACTGAAGCTTTCTTT,CASTTALNTEAFF
TRBV6-6,TRBJ2-7,.,.,TGTGCCAGCAGTTACTCGAAACAGGGCCACGAGCAGTACTTC,CASSYSKQGHEQYF
TRBV29-1,TRBJ1-2,.,.,TGCAGCGTTGACTTACAGCGGTATGGCTACACCTTC,CSVDLQRYGYTF
TRBV7-9,TRBJ2-1,.,.,TGTGCCAGCAGCTTAGTTCTCTCTTACAATGAGCAGTTCTTC,CASSLVLSYNEQFF
TRBV12-2,TRBJ2-5,.,few,TGTGCAAGTCGCTTTGTCAGTCAAGAGACCCAGTACTTC,CASRFVSQETQYF
TRBV6-5,TRBJ1-2,.,.,TGTGCCAGCAGCCGGACAGCCCGGGAGGGTGGCTACACCTTC,CASSRTAREGGYTF